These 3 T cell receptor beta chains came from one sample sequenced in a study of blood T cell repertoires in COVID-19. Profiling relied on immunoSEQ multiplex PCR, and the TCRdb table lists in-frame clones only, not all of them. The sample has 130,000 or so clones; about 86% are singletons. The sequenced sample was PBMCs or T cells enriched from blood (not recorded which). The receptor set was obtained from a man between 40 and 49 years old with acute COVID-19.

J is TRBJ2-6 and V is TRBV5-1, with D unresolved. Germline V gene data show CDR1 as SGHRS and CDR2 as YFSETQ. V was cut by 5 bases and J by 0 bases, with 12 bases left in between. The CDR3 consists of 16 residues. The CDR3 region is CASSIWQDSGANVLTF. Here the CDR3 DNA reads TGCGCCAGCAGTATCTGGCAAGACTCTGGGGCCAACGTCCTGACTTTC.

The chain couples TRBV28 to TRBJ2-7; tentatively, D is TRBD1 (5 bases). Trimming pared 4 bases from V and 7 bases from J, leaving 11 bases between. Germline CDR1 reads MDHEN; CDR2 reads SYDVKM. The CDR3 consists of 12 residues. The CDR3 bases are TGTGCCAGCAGTTCTCAGGGCGAGGAGCAGTACTTC. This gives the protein CASSSQGEEQYF.

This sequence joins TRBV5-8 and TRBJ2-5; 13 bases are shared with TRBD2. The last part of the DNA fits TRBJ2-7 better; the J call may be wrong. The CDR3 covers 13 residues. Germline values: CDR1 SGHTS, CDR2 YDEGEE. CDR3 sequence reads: CATRTSGSYEQYF. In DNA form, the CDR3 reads TGTGCCACTCGGACTAGCGGGAGTTACGAGCAGTACTTC.